A selection of T cell receptor beta chains follows, all from one sample in a study of blood T cell repertoires in COVID-19. Sequencing was performed with immunoSEQ multiplex PCR; in TCRdb, only in-frame clones are kept and a portion is missing. This table holds about 530,000 clones, approximately 88% found once. The source material was peripheral blood. These receptors came from a woman aged 45-65 years with COVID-19, enrolled during active disease. Each CDR3 is given with its conserved first and last residue. A D gene is named only where the DNA matches it firmly. Size tells how often a clone was seen (once, few, many) or the class of an expanded clone, and some rows leave it out.

v_call,d_call,clone_size,j_call,cdr3_nt,cdr3_aa
TRBV5-1,-,-,TRBJ2-2,TGCGCCAGCAGCTCTCAGGGAGGGAACACCGGGGAGCTGTTTTTT,CASSSQGGNTGELFF
TRBV6-5,TRBD1,-,TRBJ2-7,TGTGCCACCTGTGCCCGGGACAGGGCCTACGAGCAGTACTTC,CATCARDRAYEQYF
TRBV6-5,-,-,TRBJ1-6,TGTGCCAGCGGGAGGGAGACGGATAATTCACCCCTCCACTTT,CASGRETDNSPLHF
TRBV28,TRBD1,-,TRBJ2-3,TGTGCCAGCACCGAGACAGGGGGCGAAGTCACAGATACGCAGTATTTT,CASTETGGEVTDTQYF
TRBV24-1,TRBD1,-,TRBJ1-5,TGTGCTACAGGGGGCGAAAGCAATCAGCCCCAGCATTTT,CATGGESNQPQHF
TRBV4-1,TRBD2,-,TRBJ2-2,TGCGCCAGCAGCCAACCTCTAGCGGGGGCGAACACCGGGGAGCTGTTTTTT,CASSQPLAGANTGELFF
TRBV19,TRBD1,-,TRBJ2-7,TGTGCCAGTAGTGCACCCGACAGGGGGGGCAGCTACGAGCAGTACTTC,CASSAPDRGGSYEQYF
TRBV11-2,TRBD1,-,TRBJ1-4,TGTGCCAGCAGCTTAGGGTTTACAGGGGGCTCATATGAAAAACTGTTTTTT,CASSLGFTGGSYEKLFF
TRBV14,-,few,TRBJ1-1,TGTGCCAGCAGCCAAGAGGGTCCGGACACGAACACTGAAGCTTTCTTT,CASSQEGPDTNTEAFF
TRBV11-2,-,-,TRBJ1-6,TGTGCCAGCAGCTTAGATAGAACCTCACTCTATGTTGGACCCCTCCACTTT,CASSLDRTSLYVGPLHF
TRBV7-9,-,once,TRBJ2-7,TGTGCCAGCAGCTTTGGAGGGAGCTCCTACGAGCAGTACTTC,CASSFGGSSYEQYF
TRBV14,TRBD1,-,TRBJ1-3,TGTGCCAGCAGCCAAGTCCGCCGGACAGGCGAAATGCCCGGGGACACCATATATTTT,CASSQVRRTGEMPGDTIYF
TRBV19,TRBD1,-,TRBJ1-6,TGTGCCAGTAGTAGCGGACAGGGGTGGTCACCCCTCCACTTT,CASSSGQGWSPLHF
TRBV7-9,-,-,TRBJ2-4,TGTGCCAGCAGCCCACGGGGGACAAACATTCAGTACTTC,CASSPRGTNIQYF
TRBV4-1,TRBD1,-,TRBJ1-1,TGCGCCAGCAGCCAAGATAGGGGGCGTTCGCTCTACACTGAAGCTTTCTTT,CASSQDRGRSLYTEAFF
TRBV24-1,-,once,TRBJ2-7,TGTGCCACCAGTGCTGGGACTTCCTACGAGCAGTACTTC,CATSAGTSYEQYF
TRBV18,TRBD1,-,TRBJ1-2,TGTGCCAGCTCACCTACCAATCAGGGGGTTGATGGCTACACCTTC,CASSPTNQGVDGYTF
TRBV2,-,-,TRBJ1-2,TGTGCCAGCAACAGGGCATCTGGCGGCTACACCTTC,CASNRASGGYTF
TRBV29-1,-,once,TRBJ1-1,TGCAGCTTCACGGACCGGGGGGGCGTGGAAGCTTTCTTT,CSFTDRGGVEAFF
TRBV5-8,TRBD2,-,TRBJ2-3,TGTGCCGGGGGGGTTCTCACAGATACGCAGTATTTT,CAGGVLTDTQYF
TRBV30,-,-,TRBJ1-1,TGTGCCTGGAGTGCACAGGTCAACACTGAAGCTTTCTTT,CAWSAQVNTEAFF
TRBV30,-,-,TRBJ2-5,TGTGCCTGGAAAGAGCAAGAGACCCAGTACTTC,CAWKEQETQYF
TRBV19,-,-,TRBJ1-6,TGTGCCAGTAAGAGGACAGCTAATTCACCCCTCCACTTT,CASKRTANSPLHF
TRBV5-5,-,-,TRBJ2-2,TGTGCCAGCAGCTTGGAGGGGGGACAGATCGGGGAGCTGTTTTTT,CASSLEGGQIGELFF
TRBV25-1,-,few,TRBJ2-1,TGTGCCAGCAGTGAATGGGAGACTGGAGAGAATGAGCAGTTCTTC,CASSEWETGENEQFF
TRBV12-3/TRBV12-4,TRBD1,-,TRBJ2-7,TGTGCCAGCCTGGGACAGAGCTACGAGCAGTACTTC,CASLGQSYEQYF
TRBV9,TRBD2,-,TRBJ2-2,TGTGCCAGCAGCGTAAGCGGGGGCCCTGGCACCGGGGAGCTGTTTTTT,CASSVSGGPGTGELFF
TRBV18,-,-,TRBJ1-1,TGTGCCAGCTCCCCTCTCGGTCCCGGGGGGGGAAGCACTGAAGCTTTCTTT,CASSPLGPGGGSTEAFF
TRBV11-2,TRBD2,once,TRBJ2-3,TGTGCCAGCAGCAAAGCGGGGGGAAACTTAGATACGCAGTATTTT,CASSKAGGNLDTQYF
TRBV5-1,TRBD1,-,TRBJ1-2,TGCGCCAGCAGCTGGACAGGGCCTAACTATGGCTACACCTTC,CASSWTGPNYGYTF
TRBV6-5,-,-,TRBJ2-1,TGTGCCAGCAGTCAGGGCAGCTACAATGAGCAGTTCTTC,CASSQGSYNEQFF
TRBV18,-,-,TRBJ2-1,TGTGCCAGCTCACCCGGGGATGAGCAGTTCTTC,CASSPGDEQFF
TRBV28,-,once,TRBJ1-2,TGTGCCAGCAGTTTACGGGGTGTCGATTATGGCTACACCTTC,CASSLRGVDYGYTF
TRBV29-1,-,-,TRBJ1-1,TGCAGCGCGGCAGTGATGAACACTGAAGCTTTCTTT,CSAAVMNTEAFF
TRBV4-2,-,-,TRBJ1-3,TGTGCCAGCAGCCAAGCCTACAGGGAGTCCTCTGGAAACACCATATATTTT,CASSQAYRESSGNTIYF
TRBV25-1,TRBD1,-,TRBJ2-7,TGTGCCAGCCTGTCGACAGGGCTAGGGTACGAGCAGTACTTC,CASLSTGLGYEQYF
TRBV19,TRBD1,once,TRBJ1-4,TGTGCCAGTAGTAAAGATCGACAGGGGCTAAATGAAAAACTGTTTTTT,CASSKDRQGLNEKLFF
TRBV7-3,TRBD2,once,TRBJ2-1,TGTGCCAGCAGCTATAGCGGGGGGGCCGATGAGCAGTTCTTC,CASSYSGGADEQFF
TRBV5-1,-,once,TRBJ1-1,TGCGCCAGCAGCTTCAATCTTCGACCGCTCGGTGGGGGGGACACTGAAGCTTTCTTT,CASSFNLRPLGGGDTEAFF
TRBV30,-,-,TRBJ1-2,TGTGCCTGGAGGCGAAGGGGAAGCTACACCTTC,CAWRRRGSYTF
TRBV4-2,TRBD2,-,TRBJ2-1,TGTGCCAGCAGACAAGCGGGGGAACCGACCGGTGAGCAGTTCTTC,CASRQAGEPTGEQFF
TRBV5-6,-,-,TRBJ1-1,TGTGCCAGCAGCTCCTCACCGACAAGGTGGAACACTGAAGCTTTCTTT,CASSSSPTRWNTEAFF
TRBV11-2,-,-,TRBJ2-7,TGTGCCAGCAGCCAAGGGACACTCGGCGAGCAGTACTTC,CASSQGTLGEQYF
TRBV14,TRBD1,-,TRBJ1-1,TGTGCCAGCAGCCAAGAAGACCCTCCCGGCAGGGGGGATGAAGCTTTCTTT,CASSQEDPPGRGDEAFF
TRBV18,-,many,TRBJ2-3,TGTGCCAGCTCACCAACTCAGACTAGCACAGATACGCAGTATTTT,CASSPTQTSTDTQYF
TRBV5-5,TRBD2,-,TRBJ2-1,TGTGCCAGCAGCTTGTCCGGGACTAGCGGGGCATATGAGCAGTTCTTC,CASSLSGTSGAYEQFF
TRBV5-1,TRBD1,-,TRBJ1-2,TGCGCCAGCAGCCCAAACCCCGGACAGGGCTATGGCTACACCTTC,CASSPNPGQGYGYTF
TRBV4-1,-,-,TRBJ1-1,TGCGCCAGCAGCGGCCACGTTACAGAGAACACTGAAGCTTTCTTT,CASSGHVTENTEAFF
TRBV6-5,TRBD1,-,TRBJ1-1,TGTGCCAGCAGCGGGACAGGGGGGGACACTGAAGCTTTCTTT,CASSGTGGDTEAFF
TRBV7-7,-,-,TRBJ2-3,TGTGCCAGCAGCTTAGGGCCCCTCAGGGATACGCAGTATTTT,CASSLGPLRDTQYF